The 16 T cell receptor beta chains listed next were all sequenced from one sample in a study of beta chain features in type 1 diabetes. What was sequenced were expressed TCRB transcripts, since all of the isolated RNA had been reverse transcribed. Assay: immunoSEQ multiplex PCR; the TCRdb copy retains only in-frame clones and omits some. Here the sample spans under 150,000 clones, about 51% being singletons. Specimen: Tregs from blood. These receptor sequences come from a man in his late teens or twenties in good health.

The chain recombines TRBV7-8 with TRBJ1-1; D remains unclear. The CDR3 loop spans 12 amino acids. V was clipped by 7 bases and J by 1 base, with 7 bases between them. Germline lookup yields CDR1 SGHVS and CDR2 FQNEAQ. This CDR3 reads CASNERNTEAFF. Written as DNA, the CDR3 is TGTGCCAGCAATGAGAGGAACACTGAAGCTTTCTTT. Together with reference TRBV7-8 and TRBJ1-1, the CDR3 gives the full variable domain: GAGVSQSPRYKVAKRGQDVALRCDPISGHVSLFWYQQALGQGPEFLTYFQNEAQLDKSGLPSDRFFAERPEGSVSTLKIQRTQQEDSAVYLCASNERNTEAFFGQGTRLTVV.

This clone was counted only a few times. The V call is TRBV9, the J call TRBJ2-3, with a weak D call TRBD2 (5 bases). This CDR3 comprises 15 residues. CDR1 and CDR2 from the germline V gene are SGDLS and YYNGEE. V lost 0 bases and J lost 1, with 9 bases in between. CDR3 sequence (DNA): TGTGCCAGCAGCGTAGGAGGGCGGGGCACAGATACGCAGTATTTT. It specifies CASSVGGRGTDTQYF.

The CDR3 DNA reads as TGTGCCAGCAGCTTACGGGGGGCCCAATTCCAAGAGACCCAGTACTTC. The encoded protein is CASSLRGAQFQETQYF. This chain links TRBV7-3 with TRBJ2-5; tentative D call: TRBD2 (7 bases). The germline V gene encodes CDR1 SGHTA and CDR2 FQGTGA. The CDR3 consists of 16 residues. V lost 2 bases to trimming and J lost 1 base, with 14 bases between them.

This clone has more than one count but fewer than ten. This sequence joins TRBV7-9 and TRBJ1-1, with D possibly being TRBD1 (6 bases). Germline V gene data show CDR1 as SEHNR and CDR2 as FQNEAQ (reference sequence). The CDR3 has 13 amino acids. The germline V and J ends were trimmed by 7 bases and 5 bases, with 14 bases remaining between them. The CDR3, as DNA: TGTGCCAGCAAAGAGGGGGGGCGAACTGAAGCTTTCTTT. As protein: CASKEGGRTEAFF.

This sequence joins TRBV28 and TRBJ1-2; tentative D call: TRBD1 (6 bases). The V end was cut by 6 bases, the J end by 5 bases, with 19 bases between. Looked up from germline, CDR1 is MDHEN and CDR2 is SYDVKM. The CDR3 spans 15 residues. The CDR3 DNA follows: TGTGCCAGCAGGTCCCCGGACAGCTCCCTATATGGCTACACCTTC. This encodes CASRSPDSSLYGYTF.

The chain is built from TRBV5-1 and TRBJ2-7; perhaps TRBD1 as D (5 bases). V lost 5 bases to trimming and J lost 2 bases, with 14 bases between them. Germline assignment: CDR1 SGHRS and CDR2 YFSETQ. This CDR3 region has 14 residues. CDR3 protein: CASRRSKGTYEQYF. The CDR3 DNA sequence: TGCGCCAGCAGACGATCCAAGGGGACCTACGAGCAGTACTTC.

This chain connects TRBV5-1 to TRBJ1-2; D unclear. V lost 0 bases to trimming and J lost 2 bases, with 11 bases between them. CDR3 length equals 15 residues. CDR1 and CDR2 from the germline V gene are SGHRS and YFSETQ. CDR3 DNA sequence: TGCGCCAGCAGCTTGGGTCTGGACTGGAACTATGGCTACACCTTC. Its translation is CASSLGLDWNYGYTF.

The rearrangement uses TRBV28 and TRBJ1-2, with a possible D match to TRBD1 (6 bases). CDR1 is MDHEN, CDR2 SYDVKM, per germline. V was shortened by 7 bases and J by 4 bases, with 16 bases between the two germline ends. CDR3 size: 14 residues. For the CDR3, the DNA is TGTGCCAGCACCCGCTACAGGGTCGGCTATGGCTACACCTTC. The encoded protein is CASTRYRVGYGYTF.

This clone was observed a handful of times. V is TRBV10-3 and J is TRBJ1-3, with D tentatively TRBD1 (6 bases). The CDR3 covers 14 residues. With 4 bases removed from V and 0 bases from J, the gap between germline ends came to 7 bases. Germline V CDR1 and CDR2: ENHRY, SYGVKD. This chain's CDR3 is CAISGQASGNTIYF. CDR3 nucleotides: TGTGCCATCAGTGGACAGGCCTCTGGAAACACCATATATTTT.

This chain joins TRBV5-8 and TRBJ2-5; D remains unclear. The CDR3 runs 14 residues. The V and J ends lost 0 bases and 1 base respectively, with 7 bases between them. In germline, CDR1 is SGHTS, CDR2 YDEGEE. The CDR3 nucleotides are TGTGCCAGCAGCTTGGTAACGGTCCAAGAGACCCAGTACTTC. It codes for CASSLVTVQETQYF.

The chain combines TRBV18 with TRBJ1-2, with TRBD1 matching 7 bases. The CDR3 is made up of 14 amino acids. The junction had 1 base not matched to a gene; V was cut back by 2 bases and J by 1 base. Germline CDR1 KGHSH, CDR2 LQKENI. CDR3 protein: CASSPTGVNYGYTF. The CDR3 DNA is TGTGCCAGCTCACCAACAGGGGTTAACTATGGCTACACCTTC.

The V and J genes are TRBV18 and TRBJ2-1; perhaps TRBD2 as D (7 bases). The CDR3 spans 15 residues. Germline V gene lookup returns CDR1 KGHSH and CDR2 LQKENI. Trimming removed 2 bases from V and 3 bases from J, with 11 bases in between. CDR3 sequence (DNA): TGTGCCAGCTCACCAGGGGGGGCGAACTACAATGAGCAGTTCTTC. Translation: CASSPGGANYNEQFF. The full variable domain, in which reference TRBV18 and TRBJ2-1 provide the parts outside the CDR3, is NAGVMQNPRHLVRRRGQEARLRCSPMKGHSHVYWYRQLPEEGLKFMVYLQKENIIDESGMPKERFSAEFPKEGPSILRIQQVVRGDSAAYFCASSPGGANYNEQFFGPGTRLTVL.

This clone turned up a few times. V gene TRBV10-3 combines with J gene TRBJ2-7, with D possibly being TRBD1 (5 bases). This CDR3 region has 14 residues. Trimming pared 3 bases from V and 1 base from J, leaving 10 bases between. Germline values: CDR1 ENHRY, CDR2 SYGVKD. CDR3: CAISEQVGSYEQYF. CDR3 sequence (DNA): TGTGCCATCAGTGAACAGGTTGGTTCCTACGAGCAGTACTTC.

This chain joins TRBV25-1 and TRBJ1-4; 8 nucleotides line up with TRBD1. The CDR3 has 13 amino acids. Germline CDR1 reads MGHDK; CDR2 reads SYGVNS. V lost 11 bases and J lost 3; bases outside the gene matches: 5. The chain's CDR3 is CAYKDRANEKLFF. CDR3 bases: TGTGCCTACAAGGACAGGGCTAATGAAAAACTGTTTTTT.

As DNA, the CDR3 is TGTGCCACCATCCCAGGGCGGGGGCAACTCAGGAACACTGAAGCTTTCTTT. It specifies CATIPGRGQLRNTEAFF. This chain connects TRBV10-3 to TRBJ1-1; a possible D gene is TRBD1 (6 bases). Trimming took off 10 bases at V and 1 base at J, with 25 bases between the two ends. Germline-derived CDR1 and CDR2 are ENHRY and SYGVKD. The CDR3 runs to 17 residues.

V gene TRBV28 combines with J gene TRBJ2-1, with D hard to call. Trimming removed 1 base from V and 2 bases from J, with 12 bases in between. The CDR3 covers 16 residues. CDR1 and CDR2 from the germline V gene are MDHEN and SYDVKM. In nucleotides, the CDR3 is TGTGCCAGCAGTTTATTTGCGGATATGGCCTACAATGAGCAGTTCTTC. Translating gives CASSLFADMAYNEQFF. Combining the CDR3 with reference TRBV28 and TRBJ2-1 gives the whole variable domain DVKVTQSSRYLVKRTGEKVFLECVQDMDHENMFWYRQDPGLGLRLIYFSYDVKMKEKGDIPEGYSVSREKKERFSLILESASTNQTSMYLCASSLFADMAYNEQFFGPGTRLTVL.